The 20 T cell receptor beta chains below come from one sample, sequenced in a study of cytomegalovirus exposure and HLA in healthy donors. This PCR relied on a set of 60 Vbeta primers and 13 Jbeta primers. The data were produced by immunoSEQ multiplex PCR, yet TCRdb's version contains in-frame clones alone and is incomplete. The sample lists 150,000 to 200,000 clones, roughly 85% seen once, with 1% in the top ten. Sequencing was carried out using PBMCs. Receptor source: a boy aged 2 to 10 in good health and CMV-seronegative.

This clone has just one count. The J gene is TRBJ2-5, the V gene TRBV5-6, with 7 bases aligning to TRBD1. The V and J ends lost 4 bases and 8 bases, in that order; junction bases with no gene match: 20. CDR3 size: 17 residues. Germline lookup yields CDR1 SGHDT and CDR2 YYEEEE. The CDR3: CASSGPSTGSPRNTQYF. The CDR3 DNA reads TGTGCCAGCAGCGGACCCTCGACAGGGAGCCCTAGGAATACCCAGTACTTC.

This clone has only one observation. The chain has TRBV10-3 and TRBJ2-7; 9 positions match TRBD2. The CDR3 runs 18 residues. With V trimmed by 0 bases and J by 1 base, 10 bases remained unmatched. Germline V gives CDR1 ENHRY, CDR2 SYGVKD. In DNA form, the CDR3 reads TGTGCCATCAGTGAGTCGACTAGCGGAGGCCCCTTTTCCTACGAGCAGTACTTC. Protein: CAISESTSGGPFSYEQYF.

V is TRBV5-6 and J is TRBJ2-1; D unresolved. The ends were cut back, 3 bases at V and 6 bases at J, with 7 bases in the middle. The length of the CDR3 is 12 residues. Germline assignment: CDR1 SGHDT and CDR2 YYEEEE. In nucleotides, the CDR3 is TGTGCCAGCAGCTCCCGTCCCAATGAGCAGTTCTTC. This sequence encodes CASSSRPNEQFF.

V gene TRBV5-1 combines with J gene TRBJ2-1; 8 nucleotides align to TRBD1. CDR1 and CDR2 from the germline V gene are SGHRS and YFSETQ. CDR3 length equals 14 residues. V shed 0 bases and J 4 bases; nucleotides not matched to a gene: 0. The CDR3 sequence is CASSLGQGYNEQFF. The CDR3 region has the DNA TGCGCCAGCAGCTTGGGACAGGGGTACAATGAGCAGTTCTTC.

The chain links TRBV15 to TRBJ1-3; D is undetermined. The CDR3 runs to 15 residues. Germline CDR1 reads LNHNV; CDR2 reads YYDKDF (reference sequence). V gave up 0 bases and J gave up 4 bases, with 10 bases separating them. As DNA, the CDR3 is TGTGCCACCAGCAGAGACGCCGGCGGAGGAAACACCATATATTTT. This encodes CATSRDAGGGNTIYF.

The V gene is TRBV14, the J gene TRBJ2-3; D perhaps matches TRBD1 (5 bases). Germline V gene data show CDR1 as SGHDN and CDR2 as FVKESK. Trimming pared 3 bases from V and 9 bases from J, leaving 7 bases between. The CDR3 runs 11 residues. DNA of the CDR3: TGTGCCAGCAGCCATTCAGGGACGCAGTATTTT. Its translation is CASSHSGTQYF.

V and J are TRBV10-3 and TRBJ1-1, with a tentative D call TRBD1 (5 bases). Between the trimmed V and J ends, which lost 8 bases and 1 base, there was a span of 11 bases. Germline V gives CDR1 ENHRY, CDR2 SYGVKD. The CDR3 extends over 13 amino acids. The CDR3 sequence is CAIAWGGNTEAFF. In nucleotides, the CDR3 is TGTGCCATCGCATGGGGGGGGAACACTGAAGCTTTCTTT.

The chain uses TRBV7-9 and TRBJ2-1; tentatively, D is TRBD2 (5 bases). CDR1 SEHNR and CDR2 FQNEAQ come from the germline V gene (reference sequence). The CDR3 totals 13 residues. The V end was cut by 10 bases, the J end by 5 bases, with 15 bases between. CDR3 residues: CAIPAFGDNEQFF. The CDR3, as DNA: TGTGCCATCCCAGCATTCGGGGACAATGAGCAGTTCTTC. The full variable domain, rest sourced from reference TRBV7-9 and TRBJ2-1, is DTGVSQNPRHKITKRGQNVTFRCDPISEHNRLYWYRQTLGQGPEFLTYFQNEAQLEKSRLLSDRFSAERPKGSFSTLEIQRTEQGDSAMYLCAIPAFGDNEQFFGPGTRLTVL.

V is TRBV11-2 and J is TRBJ1-4; D is unclear. V was clipped by 5 bases and J by 8 bases, with 21 bases between them. The CDR3 is 16 residues long. Germline V lookup: CDR1 SGHAT, CDR2 FQNNGV. The CDR3 sequence is CASSDEEGKGWEKLFF. In DNA, the CDR3 is TGTGCCAGCAGCGACGAGGAGGGAAAGGGTTGGGAAAAACTGTTTTTT.

This chain links TRBV9 with TRBJ1-5, with TRBD1 identical over 10 bases. This CDR3 is built from 14 residues. Germline CDR1 and CDR2: SGDLS and YYNGEE. V trimming: 4 bases; J trimming: 7 bases; junction bases outside the gene matches: 5. The CDR3 coding sequence is TGTGCCAGCAGCCCCGGGACAGGGGAACAGCCCCAGCATTTT. Protein product: CASSPGTGEQPQHF.

This sequence joins TRBV7-9 and TRBJ2-5; 9 bases map to TRBD2. After removal of 1 base from V and 2 bases from J, the junction contained 8 bases not matched to a gene. Looked up from germline, CDR1 is SEHNR and CDR2 is FQNEAQ (reference sequence). The CDR3 loop spans 17 amino acids. DNA of the CDR3: TGTGCCAGCAGCTTAGAGACTCTAGCGGGAAAACAAGAGACCCAGTACTTC. Amino acids: CASSLETLAGKQETQYF. The full variable domain, its missing parts supplied by reference TRBV7-9 and TRBJ2-5, is DTGVSQNPRHKITKRGQNVTFRCDPISEHNRLYWYRQTLGQGPEFLTYFQNEAQLEKSRLLSDRFSAERPKGSFSTLEIQRTEQGDSAMYLCASSLETLAGKQETQYFGPGTRLLVL.

The chain uses TRBV15 and TRBJ2-1; 8 bases are a match to TRBD1. Germline CDR1 reads LNHNV; CDR2 reads YYDKDF (reference sequence). This CDR3 contains 15 residues. V was pared by 10 bases and J by 5 bases, with 13 bases of the junction left unmatched. The CDR3 sequence is CASNTDRGSNNEQFF. DNA for the CDR3: TGTGCCAGCAACACAGACAGGGGATCCAACAATGAGCAGTTCTTC.

There are a few counts of this clone. The genes are TRBV5-1 and TRBJ2-7; D possibly corresponds to TRBD2 (7 bases). This CDR3 spans 16 amino acids. Trimming shortened V by 0 bases and J by 3 bases, and 16 bases separated the two germline ends. Germline assignment: CDR1 SGHRS and CDR2 YFSETQ. The CDR3 DNA sequence: TGCGCCAGCAGCTTGGTCTTCCGGGGGGCGAGCTACGAGCAGTACTTC. Protein product: CASSLVFRGASYEQYF.

This sequence joins TRBV9 and TRBJ2-1; D unresolved. The CDR3 loop spans 15 amino acids. Trimming stripped 0 bases from V and 0 bases from J, with 7 bases between. Germline V CDR1 and CDR2: SGDLS, YYNGEE. The chain's CDR3 is CASSVVPSSYNEQFF. CDR3 nucleotide sequence: TGTGCCAGCAGCGTAGTGCCTAGCTCCTACAATGAGCAGTTCTTC.

Concerning this clone itself: The junction departs from the called germline gene at one end, perhaps through a read error. The gene calls are TRBV19 and TRBJ1-2; 7 bases are a match to TRBD1. This CDR3 is 14 amino acids long. The V gene's germline CDR1 is LNHDA and CDR2 SQIVND (reference sequence). CDR3 sequence (DNA): TGTGCCAGTACCACGACAGGGATCTACTACGGCTACACCTTC. It specifies CASTTTGIYYGYTF. Looking up the rest from reference TRBV19 and TRBJ1-2 gives the full variable domain: DGGITQSPKYLFRKEGQNVTLSCEQNLNHDAMYWYRQDPGQGLRLIYYSQIVNDFQKGDIAEGYSVSREKKESFPLTVTSAQKNPTAFYLCASTTTGIYYGYTFGSGTRLTVV.

The chain has TRBV6-5 and TRBJ2-3; 11 nucleotides align to TRBD2. This CDR3 spans 16 amino acids. Germline V gene data show CDR1 as MNHEY and CDR2 as SVGAGI. Trimming took 2 bases from V and 4 from J; bases not matched to a gene: 5. The DNA for the CDR3 is TGTGCCAGCAGTTACCTGACTAGCGGGGTAGCAGATACGCAGTATTTT. It translates to CASSYLTSGVADTQYF.

This clone was found a few times. This chain uses TRBV6-4 with TRBJ2-1; D is perhaps TRBD2 (6 bases). The CDR3 loop spans 17 amino acids. V was cut by 6 bases and J by 0 bases, with 18 bases left in between. In germline, CDR1 is MRHNA, CDR2 SNTAGT. The CDR3 DNA reads as TGTGCCAGCAGCGTTCAGGGATTCGGGAGCTCCTACAATGAGCAGTTCTTC. Translated, it gives CASSVQGFGSSYNEQFF.

The chain links TRBV28 to TRBJ1-1, with D unresolved. In germline, CDR1 is MDHEN, CDR2 SYDVKM. V was cut by 3 bases and J by 5 bases, with 10 bases left in between. This CDR3 is built from 13 residues. DNA of the CDR3: TGTGCCAGCAGTTTCCGGCAGGTAACTGAAGCTTTCTTT. Its translation: CASSFRQVTEAFF.

The chain combines TRBV6-1 with TRBJ2-7, with D possibly being TRBD1 (6 bases). V was clipped by 3 bases and J by 2 bases, with 14 bases between them. The germline gives CDR1 MNHNS, CDR2 SASEGT. CDR3 length: 15 amino acids. The CDR3 DNA follows: TGTGCCAGCAGTGAGGGAGCAGGGGAACCCTACGAGCAGTACGTC. It encodes CASSEGAGEPYEQYV.

This clone was observed a single time. The chain employs TRBV27 and TRBJ2-1; the match to TRBD2 covers 9 bases. CDR3 length equals 14 residues. Trimming at V came to 6 bases and at J to 3 bases, leaving 3 bases not matched to a gene. Germline values: CDR1 MNHEY, CDR2 SMNVEV (reference sequence). The CDR3 DNA sequence: TGTGCCAGCAGGGGTAGCGGGGGCTACAATGAGCAGTTCTTC. Translated: CASRGSGGYNEQFF.